The rows below give T cell receptor beta chains drawn from one sample of a study of regulatory T cells in long-lasting Graves disease. MiXCR, run by TCRdb on the multiplex PCR reads, gives a single entry per CDR3 protein. The sample lists under 700,000 distinct CDR3 sequences, around 15% seen once, with 20% to 30% in the top ten. These data are also associated with another study on T cells in Graves' hyperthyroidism and ophthalmopathy.

The sequencing here drew on peripheral blood mononuclear cells (PBMCs), taken at new diagnosis, from a patient treated with antithyroid drugs. These TCRs come from a woman aged 40 to 65 with Graves disease. The CDR3 runs from the conserved cysteine through the conserved F or W. The D gene is left open where the match is weak.

D gene	V gene	J gene	CDR3 protein
NA	TRBV12-3/TRBV12-4	TRBJ2-2	CASTVRGGPTGELFF
NA	TRBV4-1	TRBJ2-5	CASSQGGAGVQETQYF
NA	TRBV5-6	TRBJ1-1	CASSFWQSNTEAFF
NA	TRBV11-2	TRBJ2-7	CASSLTRLPGEQYF
TRBD1	TRBV5-6	TRBJ1-2	CASRGQGNNYGYTF
NA	TRBV29-1	TRBJ1-3	CSVEDDSNTIYF
NA	TRBV20-1	TRBJ2-7	CSAREAYEQYF
NA	TRBV6-5	TRBJ1-3	CASSYSHPGMGNTIYF
NA	TRBV12-3/TRBV12-4	TRBJ1-6	CASSSGRSDGSPLHF
TRBD2	TRBV7-3	TRBJ2-3	CASSLGASGGPDTQYF
TRBD2	TRBV18	TRBJ2-7	CASSRGGNGEQYF
NA	TRBV7-8	TRBJ2-2	CASSLANRGELFF
NA	TRBV10-3	TRBJ2-5	CAISEGMLETQYF
NA	TRBV19	TRBJ1-5	CASTTGYWGNQPQHF
NA	TRBV2	TRBJ2-7	CASRAQGHEQYF
TRBD1	TRBV5-1	TRBJ2-1	CASSLEDRVLNPNNEQFF
NA	TRBV11-2	TRBJ2-1	CASSLVPGASNEQFF
NA	TRBV5-4	TRBJ1-2	CASSSARFNRTF